This TCR beta chain comes out of a study of tumor-infiltrating lymphocytes in localized non-small cell lung cancer. Background on the study: Some samples were collected after neoadjuvant chemotherapy; smokers, never-smokers and several histologies were included.

The table lists this clone with a few counts. Its target is unknown. Method: immunoSEQ multiplex PCR; TCRdb's copy keeps in-frame clones and lacks some. In the table there are about 16,000 clones, roughly 69% of which are singletons. CDR1 and CDR2 from the germline V gene are SGDLS and YYNGEE. V lost 4 bases and J lost 5; bases outside the gene matches: 4. This CDR3 is built from 13 residues. Study-level points and caveats: Each assay used a separate piece of the same tissue.

The sequence derives from a human donor with non-small cell lung cancer. Sequencing input: lung tumor tissue. The V gene is TRBV9, the J gene TRBJ2-3; 7 bases are a match to TRBD2. The CDR3 DNA reads TGTGCCAGCAGCCCCGGCGGGGGAGATACGCAGTATTTT. Its translation: CASSPGGGDTQYF.